This T cell receptor beta chain was recovered during a study of molecular identifiers for immune sequencing clone quantification. Libraries of bulk TCR were made by previously described methods (with listed TCR primers). MiXCR, applied by TCRdb to the PCR reads, yields one record per CDR3 protein. The repertoire holds 60,000 to 70,000 distinct CDR3 sequences, with around 19% as singletons. This clonotype was counted at least ten times. J lost 2 bases, V lost 5 bases, and 5 bases had no gene match. The CDR3 has 14 residues. Germline-derived CDR1 and CDR2 are SEHNR and FQNEAQ (reference sequence). Material: naive CD8+ T cells from blood, with Jurkat cell RNA spiked in. The sample's subset: FACS-sorted CD8+CD4-CCR7+CD45RA+ naive T cells. The chain links TRBV7-9 to TRBJ1-1; TRBD1 agrees at 7 bases. This TCR derives from a human donor in good health. Some libraries in this study had Jurkat cell RNA spiked in. CDR3 nucleotide sequence: TGTGCCAGCAGCCTACAGGGGTTAAACACTGAAGCTTTCTTT. Translating gives CASSLQGLNTEAFF.